Listed below are T cell receptor beta chains from one sample, sequenced in a study of shared clonotypes between healthy human individuals. Method: immunoSEQ multiplex PCR; TCRdb's copy keeps in-frame clones and lacks some. This repertoire shows fewer than 1.8 million clones, about 98.5% found once; its top ten account for approximately 0.38%. The sample was naive CD4+ T cells sorted from blood. Every receptor here comes from a man aged 30 to 39 in good health. CDR3s include the opening cysteine and the closing phenylalanine or tryptophan. The D gene is left open where the match is weak. Only some rows state a clone size, as once, few, many or a class for expanded clones.

v_gene	abundance	d_gene	j_gene	CDR3nt	CDR3aa
TRBV5-1	NA	NA	TRBJ2-6	TGCGCCAGCAGCCCGGGTTACAGGGTCCTGTCTGGGGCCAACGTCCTGACTTTC	CASSPGYRVLSGANVLTF
TRBV27	NA	NA	TRBJ2-3	TGTGCCAGCAGTTTATCACTCAGCACAGATACGCAGTATTTT	CASSLSLSTDTQYF
TRBV7-6	NA	NA	TRBJ2-7	TGTGCCAGCAGCTTGGCCCAGGGACCCTACGAGCAGTACTTC	CASSLAQGPYEQYF
TRBV28	NA	NA	TRBJ2-5	TGTGCCACCCTCCAAGAGACCCAGTACTTC	CATLQETQYF
TRBV5-1	once	NA	TRBJ1-1	TGCGCCAGCAGCTTGGCCGTATGGCAGACGGGACACCCTGAAGCTTTCTTT	CASSLAVWQTGHPEAFF
TRBV5-4	NA	TRBD2	TRBJ2-7	TGTGCCAGCAGCTTGGGGCTAGCGGGAGAGCAGTACTTC	CASSLGLAGEQYF
TRBV18	NA	NA	TRBJ2-1	TGTGCCAGCTCACCAGAGGGAAACTCCTACAATGAGCAGTTCTTC	CASSPEGNSYNEQFF
TRBV2	once	NA	TRBJ1-2	TGTGCCAGCAGTGACGTCAGTGGGGTGGACTATGGCTACACCTTC	CASSDVSGVDYGYTF
TRBV19	NA	NA	TRBJ1-1	TGTGCCAGTAGTATCACCAGTGGAGCTTTCTTT	CASSITSGAFF
TRBV28	NA	TRBD2	TRBJ2-7	TGTGCCAGCAGCAAGGGACTAGCGGGCGCCTACGAGCAGTACTTC	CASSKGLAGAYEQYF
TRBV7-2	NA	TRBD2	TRBJ2-7	TGTGCCAGCAGCTTAGCCAGCGGGATAGGAAACGAGCAGTACTTC	CASSLASGIGNEQYF
TRBV5-4	NA	NA	TRBJ2-5	TGTGCCAGCAGCTTAGGGGGTAGCGGGACCCAGTACTTC	CASSLGGSGTQYF
TRBV11-2	NA	NA	TRBJ1-4	TGTGCCAGCAGCTCCCATTGGGGGGGATCGGGAACTGAAAAACTGTTTTTT	CASSSHWGGSGTEKLFF
TRBV7-9	NA	TRBD1	TRBJ2-4	TGTGCCAGCAGCTTAGGGTTTAGGGGGCCCCCGGCCAAAAACATTCAGTACTTC	CASSLGFRGPPAKNIQYF
TRBV5-1	NA	TRBD2	TRBJ2-7	TGCGCCAGCAGCATATTCCTGGAGGTAGCGGGGACTGGCTACGAGCAGTACTTC	CASSIFLEVAGTGYEQYF